This TCR beta chain was captured in a study of shared clonotypes between healthy human individuals. Study-wide findings and caveats: Clonotypes that were shared across a handful of donors made up around 4.6% of naive CD4 clonotypes.

Note on this clone: Its antigen is not identified.

Sequenced by immunoSEQ multiplex PCR; TCRdb stores in-frame clones only, minus some. The table has about 980,000 clones, roughly 72% seen once. The sequenced material came from memory CD4+ T cells sorted from blood. The subset: CD45RA-negative fraction. This receptor was identified in a young man in good health.

The CDR3 is CASSPTSGQGVHEKLFF. The CDR3 region has the DNA TGCGCCAGCAGCCCCACATCTGGACAGGGGGTACATGAAAAACTGTTTTTT. The J gene is TRBJ1-4, the V gene TRBV5-1, with TRBD1 matching 10 bases. From germline, CDR1 is SGHRS and CDR2 YFSETQ. This CDR3 contains 17 residues. The trim removed 4 bases at V and 6 bases at J, leaving 12 bases unmatched.